This T cell receptor (beta chain) originates from a study of T cell responses to AZD1222 COVID-19 vaccine. On the study more broadly: Second doses that came at about 4 or about 12 weeks were put together.

The V and J ends lost 10 bases and 0 bases respectively, with 12 bases between them. The CDR3 sequence is 13 residues long. The germline V gene encodes CDR1 ENHRY and CDR2 SYGVKD. The study, taken as a whole, reports: The study found vaccine-associated CD4 TCRs spanning spike, dominant at 160-218 and 743-854. Spike-specific TCR breadth and depth went up after people got two AZD1222 doses. Repertoire sampling occurred only after the peak T cell response.

Notes on this clone: Its target is unknown.

Assay used: immunoSEQ multiplex PCR; TCRdb lists only in-frame clones, some missing. This table holds roughly 97,000 clones, around 89% found once. The source material was peripheral blood, sampled on day 0 of AZD1222 vaccination. This sequence joins TRBV10-3 and TRBJ1-1; D perhaps matches TRBD1 (6 bases). The clonotype originates from an adult in good health. CDR3 sequence (DNA): TGTGCCAGCTCGGGACAAGTGAACACTGAAGCTTTCTTT. It encodes CASSGQVNTEAFF.